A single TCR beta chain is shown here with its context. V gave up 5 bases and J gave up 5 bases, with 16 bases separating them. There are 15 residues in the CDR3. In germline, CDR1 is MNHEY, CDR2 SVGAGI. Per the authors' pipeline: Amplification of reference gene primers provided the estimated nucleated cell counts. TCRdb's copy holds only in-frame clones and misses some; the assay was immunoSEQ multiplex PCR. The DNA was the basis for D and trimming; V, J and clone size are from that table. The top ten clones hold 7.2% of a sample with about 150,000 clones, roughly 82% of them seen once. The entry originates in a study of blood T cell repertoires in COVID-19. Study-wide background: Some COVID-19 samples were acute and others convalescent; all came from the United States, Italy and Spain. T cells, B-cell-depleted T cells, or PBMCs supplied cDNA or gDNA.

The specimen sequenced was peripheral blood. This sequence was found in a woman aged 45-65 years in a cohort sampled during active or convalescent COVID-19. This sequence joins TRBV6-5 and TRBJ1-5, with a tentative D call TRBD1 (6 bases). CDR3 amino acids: CASSTNPGAYQPQHF. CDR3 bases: TGTGCCAGCAGTACGAACCCAGGGGCTTATCAGCCCCAGCATTTT.